These T cell receptor beta chains were read from a single sample in a study of T cell changes during pregnancy in multiple sclerosis. Assay: immunoSEQ multiplex PCR; the TCRdb copy retains only in-frame clones and omits some. The sample includes approximately 70,000 clones, roughly 90% of them seen just once. The sequencing used peripheral blood, collected in the first trimester of pregnancy. The receptors derive from a female donor in good health, enrolled as a control in a pregnancy study. The conserved cysteine and the conserved F or W are not part of the CDR3 here. The D gene is left open where the match is weak. Some rows have no size entry. The others give once, few or many, or a class for an expanded clone.

V,size,J,D,CDR3
TRBV15,once,TRBJ2-1,.,ATSRDRRPSYNEQF
TRBV6-5,.,TRBJ1-1,TRBD1,ASSYDGTANTEAF
TRBV5-8,.,TRBJ2-7,TRBD2,ASSSSGRASYEQY
TRBV5-1,.,TRBJ2-1,TRBD2,ASSLSSGGLPPSSYNEQF
TRBV29-1,.,TRBJ1-1,.,SVASTPQGGTNTEAF
TRBV15,.,TRBJ2-3,TRBD2,ATSRDRIGGRAMDTQY
TRBV5-1,few,TRBJ1-6,TRBD1,ASSSSQGTYSPLH
TRBV12-5,.,TRBJ2-1,.,ASGPTGSSYNEQF
TRBV15,.,TRBJ1-1,.,ATSRDRTNTEAF
TRBV27,.,TRBJ1-3,TRBD1,ASSAQGARGNTIY
TRBV5-1,.,TRBJ2-5,.,ASSLAGGTETQY
TRBV19,.,TRBJ2-7,TRBD1,ASSSGGASYEQY
TRBV9,.,TRBJ2-7,TRBD1,ASSVSHKATGTGGNEQY
TRBV27,.,TRBJ2-3,.,ASSRGATQY
TRBV7-2,.,TRBJ2-5,.,ASSLGSAGETQY
TRBV9,.,TRBJ2-7,TRBD2,ASSVGQRGPYEQY
TRBV7-6,.,TRBJ1-1,.,ASSRGNTEAF
TRBV7-6,once,TRBJ2-4,TRBD1,ASSSAAGQGFIQY
TRBV6-6,.,TRBJ1-1,.,ASSYEVPNTEAF
TRBV11-2,.,TRBJ1-3,TRBD1,ASSSPGQGRNTIY
TRBV5-4,few,TRBJ2-7,.,ASSLQRGNEQY
TRBV27,.,TRBJ2-7,.,ASSNTGPSTYEQY
TRBV29-1,.,TRBJ1-4,TRBD1,SVEARGRDEKLF
TRBV6-1,.,TRBJ1-2,TRBD1,ASADGTGLWGYT
TRBV7-2,.,TRBJ2-5,.,ASSLRAGRETQY
TRBV7-2,.,TRBJ1-2,.,ASSLGGRMGYT
TRBV27,few,TRBJ2-1,TRBD2,ASSPQAGGYNEQF
TRBV7-9,.,TRBJ2-3,TRBD2,ASSTLAGADTQY